Listed here are 11 T cell receptor beta chains from one sample, sequenced in a study of cytomegalovirus exposure and HLA in healthy donors. Vbeta (60) and Jbeta (13) primers were used in the PCR. The protocol was immunoSEQ multiplex PCR, while the TCRdb copy is restricted to in-frame clones and leaves out a portion. The table records 110,000 or so clones, roughly 67% of them present only once. Sequencing was carried out using PBMCs. These receptor sequences come from a man aged 18 to 30 in good health and CMV-seropositive.

This clone was seen a handful of times. The V and J genes are TRBV7-3 and TRBJ2-4; 8 nucleotides align to TRBD1. V was clipped by 5 bases and J by 6 bases; unmatched bases: 6. The CDR3 sequence is 14 residues long. Looked up from germline, CDR1 is SGHTA and CDR2 is FQGTGA. The CDR3 region is CASSPGQGVNIQYF. The CDR3 DNA reads as TGTGCCAGCAGCCCCGGACAGGGTGTAAACATTCAGTACTTC.

The chain employs TRBV2 and TRBJ2-1, with TRBD2 matching over 8 bases. This CDR3 comprises 15 residues. V shed 10 bases, J shed 4 bases, and the junction held 12 bases outside the gene matches. Germline CDR1 is SNHLY and CDR2 is FYNNEI. In nucleotides, the CDR3 is TGTGCCACCTGGAGCGGGTTAGCGGGGTACAATGAGCAGTTCTTC. It encodes CATWSGLAGYNEQFF.

The chain couples TRBV2 to TRBJ1-5; 8 bases match TRBD1. This CDR3 spans 15 amino acids. Germline values: CDR1 SNHLY, CDR2 FYNNEI. J gave up 4 bases and V 5 bases, and 7 bases lay outside the gene matches. The CDR3 nucleotides read TGTGCCAGCAGTCCAGCAGACAGGGGTAATCAGCCCCAGCATTTT. The encoded protein is CASSPADRGNQPQHF.

The rearrangement uses TRBV27 and TRBJ2-3; D might be TRBD1 (6 bases). Germline V gene lookup returns CDR1 MNHEY and CDR2 SMNVEV (reference sequence). The CDR3 length is 16 residues. Between the trimmed V and J ends, which lost 5 bases and 6 bases, there was a span of 21 bases. The CDR3 here is CASSAWTAADKDTQYF. The DNA of the CDR3 is TGTGCCAGCAGTGCTTGGACAGCCGCCGATAAGGATACGCAGTATTTT.

The chain joins TRBV6-5 to TRBJ1-2; 10 bases are shared with TRBD1. V shed 6 bases, J shed 4 bases, and the junction held 2 bases outside the gene matches. Germline CDR1 is MNHEY and CDR2 is SVGAGI. The CDR3 is 13 amino acids. CDR3 in amino acids: CASRGTGAYGYTF. In nucleotides, the CDR3 is TGTGCCAGCAGGGGGACAGGGGCCTATGGCTACACCTTC.

Concerning this clone itself: An end of the junction differs from the germline gene, which may be a read error. The genes are TRBV7-8 and TRBJ2-3, with no clear D. This CDR3 spans 16 amino acids. Germline CDR1 SGHVS, CDR2 FQNEAQ. CDR3 sequence reads: CTSSLNGRSSTDTQYF. CDR3 bases: TGTACCAGCAGCTTAAACGGCAGGTCTAGCACAGATACGCAGTATTTT.

The chain combines TRBV27 with TRBJ1-6; D is undetermined. Germline-derived CDR1 and CDR2 are MNHEY and SMNVEV (reference sequence). Trimming left V 5 bases short and J 3 bases short, with 8 bases between. This CDR3 spans 14 amino acids. This chain's CDR3 is CASSPHGYNSPLHF. The CDR3, as DNA: TGTGCCAGCAGTCCGCACGGCTATAATTCACCCCTCCACTTT.

V and J are TRBV6-5 and TRBJ2-3; D perhaps matches TRBD2 (5 bases). Trimming took 5 bases from V and 2 from J, leaving 14 bases between them. Per the germline V gene, CDR1 is MNHEY and CDR2 is SVGAGI. The CDR3 is made up of 15 amino acids. CDR3 nucleotide sequence: TGTGCCAGCAGTCCTATAAGCGGATACACAGATACGCAGTATTTT. Translated, it gives CASSPISGYTDTQYF.

This clone came up a few times. The chain couples TRBV5-6 to TRBJ1-4, with TRBD1 matching over 8 bases. There are 15 residues in the CDR3. The V gene's germline CDR1 is SGHDT and CDR2 YYEEEE. J gave up 8 bases and V 4 bases, and 10 bases lay outside the gene matches. CDR3 in amino acids: CASSTRTGNTEKLFF. The CDR3 DNA follows: TGTGCCAGCAGCACCAGGACAGGGAATACCGAAAAACTGTTTTTT.

This clone was picked up a small number of times. The chain joins TRBV6-5 to TRBJ1-1; D uncertain. There are 11 residues in the CDR3. V dropped 8 bases and J dropped 1 base, with 5 bases sitting between them. Germline V gene data show CDR1 as MNHEY and CDR2 as SVGAGI. CDR3 amino acids: CASYRNTEAFF. CDR3 DNA: TGTGCCAGCTACAGGAACACTGAAGCTTTCTTT.

V usage is TRBV2 and J usage is TRBJ2-5, with 7 bases lining up with TRBD2. The CDR3 consists of 15 residues. Germline values: CDR1 SNHLY, CDR2 FYNNEI. V shed 1 base and J 4 bases; nucleotides not matched to a gene: 6. The CDR3 coding sequence is TGTGCCAGCAGTGAAGGGGGACTATCCACAGAGACCCAGTACTTC. Translation gives CASSEGGLSTETQYF.